The 25 T cell receptor beta chains below come from one sample, sequenced in a study of identical twins. TCRdb re-analysed the 5' RACE reads in MiXCR, keeping a single row per CDR3 protein. The table includes roughly 250,000 distinct CDR3 sequences, 6% to 8% detected once. Another study also made use of these data, one on yellow fever vaccine responses in identical twins.

The specimen sequenced was CD8+ T cells sorted from blood. The receptors were sampled from a woman aged 18-30 years in good health.

The chain has TRBV2 and TRBJ2-7; TRBD1 is a possible D gene (6 bases). The ends were cut back, 0 bases at V and 4 bases at J, with 7 bases in the middle. The CDR3 covers 13 residues. Germline CDR1 SNHLY, CDR2 FYNNEI. The CDR3 region has the DNA TGTGCCAGCAGTGAAGCGCAGGGGTACGAGCAGTACGTC. Protein product: CASSEAQGYEQYV.

This clonotype appeared many times. V usage is TRBV20-1 and J usage is TRBJ2-1, with D maybe TRBD2 (7 bases). CDR1 and CDR2 from the germline V gene are DFQATT and SNEGSKA (reference sequence). The CDR3 contains 15 residues. V was pared by 6 bases and J by 8 bases, with 23 bases between. This chain's CDR3 is CSAPVLGGGPDEQFF. DNA of the CDR3: TGCAGTGCCCCAGTGTTAGGGGGGGGTCCGGATGAGCAGTTCTTC.

Many counts were recorded for this clonotype. The genes are TRBV3-1 and TRBJ2-7, with no clear D. Germline CDR1 and CDR2: LGHDT and YNNKEL (reference sequence). With 0 bases removed from V and 1 base from J, the gap between germline ends came to 19 bases. The CDR3 runs 18 residues. DNA for the CDR3: TGTGCCAGCAGCCAAGATCGCCCCCCAGCCACTCCTTCCTACGAGCAGTACTTC. Protein: CASSQDRPPATPSYEQYF.

This clonotype was observed at least ten times. The chain links TRBV6-1 to TRBJ1-6; D is ambiguous. The length of the CDR3 is 16 residues. The ends were cut back, 2 bases at V and 6 bases at J, with 14 bases in the middle. Per germline, CDR1 MNHNS and CDR2 SASEGT. DNA for the CDR3: TGTGCCAGCAGTGAATTCGTAGGGAGCCCTAATTCACCCCTCCACTTT. It is translated as CASSEFVGSPNSPLHF.

The sample holds many counts of this clonotype. The chain couples TRBV11-2 to TRBJ2-3; D may be TRBD1 (6 bases). Trimming pared 8 bases from V and 3 bases from J, leaving 12 bases between. This CDR3 spans 13 amino acids. CDR1 is SGHAT, CDR2 FQNNGV, per germline. CDR3 nucleotide sequence: TGTGCCAGCGGGACCCAGGGGACAGATACGCAGTATTTT. Translation: CASGTQGTDTQYF.

The V and J genes are TRBV7-2 and TRBJ2-7; D remains unclear. CDR1 is SGHTA and CDR2 is FQGNSA in the germline V gene. This CDR3 region has 16 residues. Trimming cost V 3 bases and J 0 bases, with 15 bases left between them. The CDR3 bases are TGTGCCAGCAGCTTCGACGCAGCCGGTACCTCCTACGAGCAGTACTTC. This codes for CASSFDAAGTSYEQYF.

This clonotype was counted ten times or more. This chain joins TRBV9 and TRBJ1-1, with 9 bases fitting TRBD1. The V gene's germline CDR1 is SGDLS and CDR2 YYNGEE. V shed 3 bases, J shed 1 base, and the junction held 1 base outside the gene matches. The CDR3 is 14 amino acids. This CDR3 is CASSGQGGNTEAFF. CDR3 coding DNA: TGTGCCAGCAGCGGACAGGGGGGGAACACTGAAGCTTTCTTT.

This clonotype was observed many times. The chain combines TRBV6-1 with TRBJ1-5; a weak D match, TRBD1 (6 bases). CDR3 length: 13 residues. In germline, CDR1 is MNHNS, CDR2 SASEGT. The V and J ends lost 8 bases and 6 bases respectively, with 14 bases between them. The CDR3 sequence is CASGHRAPQPQHF. DNA for the CDR3: TGTGCCAGCGGGCACAGGGCCCCTCAGCCCCAGCATTTT.

The chain uses TRBV11-3 and TRBJ2-7; 13 bases line up with TRBD2. Trimming at V came to 3 bases and at J to 7 bases, leaving 6 bases not matched to a gene. The CDR3 extends over 15 amino acids. CDR1 and CDR2 (germline): SGHNT, YENEEA. The CDR3 sequence is CASSFGLAGDREQYF. DNA of the CDR3: TGTGCCAGCAGCTTCGGACTAGCGGGAGATAGGGAGCAGTACTTC. Drawing the rest from reference TRBV11-3 and TRBJ2-7, the complete variable domain is EAGVVQSPRYKIIEKKQPVAFWCNPISGHNTLYWYLQNLGQGPELLIRYENEEAVDDSQLPKDRFSAERLKGVDSTLKIQPAELGDSAVYLCASSFGLAGDREQYFGPGTRLTVT.

This clonotype has only a few counts. V usage is TRBV19 and J usage is TRBJ2-7; a possible D gene is TRBD1 (6 bases). Germline values: CDR1 LNHDA, CDR2 SQIVND (reference sequence). With 7 bases removed from V and 1 base from J, the gap between germline ends came to 17 bases. The length of the CDR3 is 15 residues. CDR3 sequence reads: CASTDPGHHSYEQYV. The CDR3 DNA sequence: TGTGCCAGTACCGACCCGGGACACCATTCCTACGAGCAGTACGTC.

This clonotype was counted a few times. This sequence joins TRBV28 and TRBJ2-7; D is undetermined. This CDR3 comprises 13 residues. Germline loops: CDR1 MDHEN, CDR2 SYDVKM. Trimming cost V 5 bases and J 3 bases, with 11 bases left between them. The CDR3 spells CASSPYGIYEQYV. The CDR3, as DNA: TGTGCCAGCAGTCCTTATGGAATCTACGAGCAGTACGTC.

This clonotype turned up a few times. The V and J genes are TRBV12-3 or TRBV12-4 and TRBJ1-4; 8 bases match TRBD1. V gave up 5 bases and J gave up 7 bases; unmatched junction bases: 6. The CDR3 is 14 residues long. The CDR3 region has the DNA TGTGCCAGCAGTCCAGGGGGCGCAAGTGAAAAACTGTTTTTT. It is translated as CASSPGGASEKLFF.

Worth noting for this clonotype: An end of the junction differs from the germline gene, which may be a read error. The V gene is TRBV3-1, the J gene TRBJ2-7; a weak D match, TRBD2 (5 bases). The CDR3 is made up of 15 amino acids. Germline V gives CDR1 LGHDT, CDR2 YNNKEL (reference sequence). The CDR3: CACSQVFPGSYEQYF. As DNA, the CDR3 is TGTGCCTGCAGCCAAGTTTTCCCGGGATCCTACGAGCAGTACTTC.

A few counts support this clonotype. The J gene is TRBJ1-1, the V gene TRBV7-9; D remains ambiguous. The CDR3 has 14 residues. The V and J ends lost 2 bases and 1 base respectively, with 8 bases between them. CDR1 and CDR2 (germline): SEHNR, FQNEAQ (reference sequence). CDR3 DNA sequence: TGTGCCAGCAGCTTAATCCGCCCGAACACTGAAGCTTTCTTT. This sequence encodes CASSLIRPNTEAFF.

The chain links TRBV6-4 to TRBJ2-2; 7 nucleotides match TRBD1. The CDR3 loop spans 16 amino acids. Trimming removed 3 bases from V and 4 bases from J; junction bases left unmatched: 8. Germline lookup yields CDR1 MRHNA and CDR2 SNTAGT. CDR3 residues: CASSEIAGQATGELFF. CDR3 coding DNA: TGTGCCAGCAGTGAGATTGCTGGACAGGCCACCGGGGAGCTGTTTTTT.

This sequence joins TRBV27 and TRBJ2-3; TRBD2 matches at 8 bases. CDR3 size: 18 residues. Per the germline V gene, CDR1 is MNHEY and CDR2 is SMNVEV (reference sequence). V gave up 5 bases and J gave up 0 bases; unmatched junction bases: 13. The CDR3 here is CASSLPYVAGTSTDTQYF. CDR3 in DNA: TGTGCCAGCAGTCTCCCCTATGTAGCGGGAACTAGCACAGATACGCAGTATTTT.

This clonotype has only a few counts. The chain combines TRBV9 with TRBJ2-2; D is ambiguous. Germline V gene data show CDR1 as SGDLS and CDR2 as YYNGEE. The CDR3 consists of 13 residues. The V gene lost 0 bases and the J gene lost 8 bases, with 8 bases spanning the gap. The CDR3 here is CASSVDSPGELFF. DNA for the CDR3: TGTGCCAGCAGCGTAGACAGCCCGGGGGAGCTGTTTTTT.

The gene calls are TRBV27 and TRBJ2-7; D is unresolved. V dropped 0 bases and J dropped 0 bases, with 9 bases sitting between them. The CDR3 covers 15 residues. The germline gives CDR1 MNHEY, CDR2 SMNVEV (reference sequence). The CDR3 region is CASSLSYISSYEQYF. The CDR3 DNA sequence: TGTGCCAGCAGTTTATCGTACATTAGCTCCTACGAGCAGTACTTC.

This clonotype occurred many times. This chain uses TRBV3-1 with TRBJ2-3, with a possible D match to TRBD2 (6 bases). This CDR3 region has 15 residues. Trimming took off 1 base at V and 2 bases at J, with 10 bases between the two ends. Germline values: CDR1 LGHDT, CDR2 YNNKEL (reference sequence). The CDR3 loop reads CASSQATRNTDTQYF. For the CDR3, the DNA is TGTGCCAGCAGCCAAGCGACTAGAAACACAGATACGCAGTATTTT.

The chain recombines TRBV3-1 with TRBJ2-5; the match to TRBD2 covers 10 bases. V trimming: 0 bases; J trimming: 5 bases; junction bases outside the gene matches: 12. Germline lookup yields CDR1 LGHDT and CDR2 YNNKEL (reference sequence). The CDR3 is 18 amino acids. The CDR3 sequence is CASSQDLASGSAVETQYF. The CDR3 DNA reads as TGTGCCAGCAGCCAAGATCTGGCTAGCGGGAGCGCCGTGGAGACCCAGTACTTC.

There are many counts of this clonotype. The chain employs TRBV10-2 and TRBJ1-1, with D maybe TRBD1 (6 bases). This CDR3 is 15 amino acids long. The germline V gene has CDR1 WSHSY and CDR2 SAAADI. V dropped 0 bases and J dropped 7 bases, with 15 bases sitting between them. The CDR3 reads CASSESNRASFEAFF. CDR3 nucleotides: TGCGCCAGCAGTGAGTCGAACAGGGCTTCTTTTGAAGCTTTCTTT.

This clonotype was seen more than once but under ten times. This chain connects TRBV6-1 to TRBJ2-1; 13 bases line up with TRBD2. The CDR3 covers 15 residues. The junction had 6 bases not matched to a gene; V was cut back by 5 bases and J by 8 bases. Germline loops: CDR1 MNHNS, CDR2 SASEGT. The CDR3 protein is CASSQTSGRFDEQFF. The CDR3 region has the DNA TGTGCCAGCAGTCAGACTAGCGGGAGGTTCGATGAGCAGTTCTTC.

The table lists this clonotype with many counts. The chain couples TRBV15 to TRBJ2-4, with 9 nucleotides matching TRBD1. Germline CDR1 LNHNV, CDR2 YYDKDF (reference sequence). The V gene end was trimmed by 0 bases and the J gene end by 8 bases; junction bases not matched to a gene: 8. CDR3 length: 16 amino acids. DNA of the CDR3: TGTGCCACCAGCAGAGATGGGGGGACAGGGTCTGACATTCAGTACTTC. Protein: CATSRDGGTGSDIQYF.

This clonotype has only a few counts. V is TRBV27 and J is TRBJ2-1; maybe TRBD2 (6 bases). Germline V CDR1 and CDR2: MNHEY, SMNVEV (reference sequence). Trimming took off 4 bases at V and 5 bases at J, with 18 bases between the two ends. The CDR3 contains 16 residues. For the CDR3, the DNA is TGTGCCAGCAGTTCACGTCATGGAGGGGATAACAATGAGCAGTTCTTC. It translates to CASSSRHGGDNNEQFF.

V usage is TRBV28 and J usage is TRBJ2-2; D is unclear. CDR1 is MDHEN and CDR2 is SYDVKM in the germline V gene. The CDR3 totals 14 residues. The V gene lost 6 bases and the J gene lost 1 base, with 9 bases spanning the gap. CDR3 sequence: CASSHQGNTGELFF. The DNA of the CDR3 is TGTGCCAGCAGCCATCAAGGGAACACCGGGGAGCTGTTTTTT.